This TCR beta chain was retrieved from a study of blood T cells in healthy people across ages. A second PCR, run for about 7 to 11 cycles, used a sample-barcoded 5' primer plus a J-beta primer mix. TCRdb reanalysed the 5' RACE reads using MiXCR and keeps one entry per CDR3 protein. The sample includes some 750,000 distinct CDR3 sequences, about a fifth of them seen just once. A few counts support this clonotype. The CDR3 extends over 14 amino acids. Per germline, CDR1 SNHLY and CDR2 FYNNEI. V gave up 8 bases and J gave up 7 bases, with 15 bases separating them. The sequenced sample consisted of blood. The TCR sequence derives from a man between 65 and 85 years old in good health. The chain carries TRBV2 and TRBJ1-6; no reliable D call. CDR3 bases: TGTGCCAGCTTGCCTGACGGTGCAAATTCACCCCTCCACTTT. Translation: CASLPDGANSPLHF.